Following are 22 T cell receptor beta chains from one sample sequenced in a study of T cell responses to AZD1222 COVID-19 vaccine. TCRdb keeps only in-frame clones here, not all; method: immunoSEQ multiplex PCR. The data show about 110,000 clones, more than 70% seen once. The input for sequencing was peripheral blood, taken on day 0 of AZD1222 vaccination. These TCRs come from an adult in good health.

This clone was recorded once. The CDR3 here is CASSLNRGAKLFF. CDR3 nucleotide sequence: TGTGCCAGCAGCTTGAACAGGGGGGCAAAACTGTTTTTT. V gene TRBV7-6 combines with J gene TRBJ1-4, with TRBD1 identical over 8 bases. There are 13 residues in the CDR3. Germline CDR1 SGHVS, CDR2 FNYEAQ. Losses at the gene ends were 3 bases for V and 10 bases for J; bases not matched to a gene: 4.

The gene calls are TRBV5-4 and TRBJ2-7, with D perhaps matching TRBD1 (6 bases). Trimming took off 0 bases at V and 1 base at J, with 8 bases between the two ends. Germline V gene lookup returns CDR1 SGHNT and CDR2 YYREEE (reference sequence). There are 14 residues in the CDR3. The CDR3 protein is CASSLGQGSYEQYF. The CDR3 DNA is TGTGCCAGCAGCTTGGGCCAGGGGTCCTACGAGCAGTACTTC.

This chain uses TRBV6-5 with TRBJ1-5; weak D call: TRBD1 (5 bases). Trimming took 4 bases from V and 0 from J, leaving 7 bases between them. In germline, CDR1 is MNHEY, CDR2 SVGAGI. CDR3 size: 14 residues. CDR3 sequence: CASSSGYSNQPQHF. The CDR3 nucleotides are TGTGCCAGCAGTTCAGGGTATAGCAATCAGCCCCAGCATTTT.

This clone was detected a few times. CDR3 loop: CASSLGGKQPQHF. CDR3 DNA sequence: TGTGCCAGCAGCTTGGGGGGGAAACAGCCCCAGCATTTT. V and J are TRBV7-9 and TRBJ1-5; D may be TRBD1 (5 bases). This CDR3 has 13 residues. Deletions cut 3 bases from V and 7 bases from J, with 10 bases between. The V gene's germline CDR1 is SEHNR and CDR2 FQNEAQ (reference sequence).

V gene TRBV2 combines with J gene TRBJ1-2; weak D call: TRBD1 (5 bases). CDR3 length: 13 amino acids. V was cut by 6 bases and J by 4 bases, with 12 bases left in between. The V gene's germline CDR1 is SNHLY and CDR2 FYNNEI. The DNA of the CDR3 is TGTGCCAGCAGGTCAGGGCCCTCCTATGGCTACACCTTC. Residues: CASRSGPSYGYTF.

The CDR3 sequence: CASSLGVGEQFF. The CDR3, as DNA: TGCGCCAGCAGCTTGGGAGTAGGTGAGCAGTTCTTC. The genes are TRBV5-1 and TRBJ2-1; D gene unclear. Per germline, CDR1 SGHRS and CDR2 YFSETQ. The CDR3 runs to 12 residues. V was trimmed by 0 bases and J by 9 bases, leaving 7 bases between them.

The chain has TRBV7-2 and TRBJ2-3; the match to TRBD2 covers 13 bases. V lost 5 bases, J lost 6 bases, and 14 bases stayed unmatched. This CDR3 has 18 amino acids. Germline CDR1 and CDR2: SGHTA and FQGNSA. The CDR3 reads CASSPTSLLAGGPDTQYF. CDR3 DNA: TGTGCCAGCAGCCCAACATCCTTACTAGCGGGAGGGCCGGATACGCAGTATTTT.

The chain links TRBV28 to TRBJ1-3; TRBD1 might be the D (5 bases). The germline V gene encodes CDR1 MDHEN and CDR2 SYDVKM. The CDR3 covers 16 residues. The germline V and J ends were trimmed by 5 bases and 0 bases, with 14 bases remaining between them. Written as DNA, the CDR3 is TGTGCCAGCAGTCCACCGGACATCCTCTCTGGAAACACCATATATTTT. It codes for CASSPPDILSGNTIYF.

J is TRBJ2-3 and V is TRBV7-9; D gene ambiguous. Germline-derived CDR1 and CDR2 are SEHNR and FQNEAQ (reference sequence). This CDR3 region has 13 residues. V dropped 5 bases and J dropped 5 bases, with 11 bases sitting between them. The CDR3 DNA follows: TGTGCCAGCAGCGCCTCGGCCGGAGATACGCAGTATTTT. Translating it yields CASSASAGDTQYF.

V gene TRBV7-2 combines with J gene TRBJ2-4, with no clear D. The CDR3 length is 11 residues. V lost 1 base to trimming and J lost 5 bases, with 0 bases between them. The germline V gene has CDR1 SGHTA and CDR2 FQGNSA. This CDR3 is CASSLENIQYF. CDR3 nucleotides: TGTGCCAGCAGCTTAGAAAACATTCAGTACTTC.

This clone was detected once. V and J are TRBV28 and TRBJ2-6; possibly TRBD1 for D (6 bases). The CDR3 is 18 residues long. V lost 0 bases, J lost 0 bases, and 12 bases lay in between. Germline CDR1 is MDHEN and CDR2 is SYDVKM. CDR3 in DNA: TGTGCCAGCAGTTTATGGGGTCAGGGGACCTCTGGGGCCAACGTCCTGACTTTC. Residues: CASSLWGQGTSGANVLTF.

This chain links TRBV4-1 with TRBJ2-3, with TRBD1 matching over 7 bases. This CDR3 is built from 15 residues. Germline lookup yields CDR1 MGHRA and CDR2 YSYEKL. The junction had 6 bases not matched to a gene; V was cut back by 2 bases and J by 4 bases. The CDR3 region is CASSQWQGVADTQYF. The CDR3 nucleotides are TGCGCCAGCAGCCAATGGCAGGGGGTAGCAGATACGCAGTATTTT.

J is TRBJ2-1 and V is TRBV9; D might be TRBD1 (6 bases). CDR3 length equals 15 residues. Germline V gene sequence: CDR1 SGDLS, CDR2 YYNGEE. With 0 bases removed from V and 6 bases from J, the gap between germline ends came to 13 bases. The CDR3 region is CASSVGVDRPNEQFF. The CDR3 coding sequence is TGTGCCAGCAGCGTAGGAGTAGACAGGCCCAATGAGCAGTTCTTC.

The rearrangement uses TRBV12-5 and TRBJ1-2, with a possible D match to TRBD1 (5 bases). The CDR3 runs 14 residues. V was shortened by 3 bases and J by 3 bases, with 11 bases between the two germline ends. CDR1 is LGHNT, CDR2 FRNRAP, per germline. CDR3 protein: CASGFGREDYGYTF. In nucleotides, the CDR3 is TGTGCTAGTGGTTTTGGCAGGGAGGACTATGGCTACACCTTC.

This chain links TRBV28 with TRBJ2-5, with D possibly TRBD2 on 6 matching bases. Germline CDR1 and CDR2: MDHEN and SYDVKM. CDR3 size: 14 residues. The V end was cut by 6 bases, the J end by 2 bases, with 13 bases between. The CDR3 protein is CASRMGGKQETQYF. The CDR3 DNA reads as TGTGCCAGCAGAATGGGCGGGAAACAAGAGACCCAGTACTTC.

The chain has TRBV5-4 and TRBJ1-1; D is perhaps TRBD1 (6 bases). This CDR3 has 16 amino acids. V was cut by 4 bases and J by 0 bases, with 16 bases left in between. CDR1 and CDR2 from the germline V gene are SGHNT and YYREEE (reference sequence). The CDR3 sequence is CASSGGQGRMNTEAFF. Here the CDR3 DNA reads TGTGCCAGCAGCGGGGGGCAAGGAAGGATGAACACTGAAGCTTTCTTT.

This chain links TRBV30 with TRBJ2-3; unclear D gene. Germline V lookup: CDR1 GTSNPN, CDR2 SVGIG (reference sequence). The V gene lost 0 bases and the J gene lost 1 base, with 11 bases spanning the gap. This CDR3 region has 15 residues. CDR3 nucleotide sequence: TGTGCCTGGAGTGTACCCCCTTTAGGCACAGATACGCAGTATTTT. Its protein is CAWSVPPLGTDTQYF.

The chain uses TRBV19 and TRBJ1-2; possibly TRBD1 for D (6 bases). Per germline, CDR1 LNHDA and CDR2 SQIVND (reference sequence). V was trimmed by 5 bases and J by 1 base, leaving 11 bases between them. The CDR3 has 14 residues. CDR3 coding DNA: TGTGCCAGTAGTGCCCCGACAGGTAACTATGGCTACACCTTC. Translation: CASSAPTGNYGYTF.

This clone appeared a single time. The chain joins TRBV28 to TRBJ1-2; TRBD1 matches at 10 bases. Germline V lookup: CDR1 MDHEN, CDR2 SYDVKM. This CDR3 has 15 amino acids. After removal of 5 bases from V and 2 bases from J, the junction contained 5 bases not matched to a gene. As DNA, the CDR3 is TGTGCCAGCAGTCCTCGGACAGGGGGGAACTATGGCTACACCTTC. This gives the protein CASSPRTGGNYGYTF.

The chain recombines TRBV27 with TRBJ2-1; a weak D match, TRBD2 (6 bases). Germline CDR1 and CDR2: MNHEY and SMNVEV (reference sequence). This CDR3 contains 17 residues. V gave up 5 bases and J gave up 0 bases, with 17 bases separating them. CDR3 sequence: CASSRIAGKSSYNEQFF. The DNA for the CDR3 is TGTGCCAGCAGTCGAATCGCGGGGAAGAGCTCCTACAATGAGCAGTTCTTC.

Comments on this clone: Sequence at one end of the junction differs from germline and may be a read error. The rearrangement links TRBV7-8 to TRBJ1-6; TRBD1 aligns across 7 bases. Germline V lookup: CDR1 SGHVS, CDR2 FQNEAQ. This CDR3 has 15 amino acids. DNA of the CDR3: TGTGCCAGCAGCGTAGCCGGGACAGTTAATTCACCCCTCCACTTT. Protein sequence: CASSVAGTVNSPLHF.

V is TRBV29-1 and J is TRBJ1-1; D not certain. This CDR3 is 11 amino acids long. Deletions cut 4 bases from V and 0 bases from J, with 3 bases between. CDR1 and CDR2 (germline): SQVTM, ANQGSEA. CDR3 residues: CSVVLNTEAFF. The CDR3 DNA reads TGCAGCGTTGTCCTGAACACTGAAGCTTTCTTT.